This T cell receptor beta chain was identified in a study of T cell responses to AZD1222 COVID-19 vaccine. Study-wide results and caveats: Just a handful of AZD1222 recipients were seropositive at baseline. Breadth and depth of Spike-specific TCRs rose after two AZD1222 doses. Repertoires were obtained only post-peak T cell response.

The sample holds one count of this clone. Antigen specificity is unknown. The CDR3 contains 17 residues. With 5 bases clipped from V and 1 base from J, the junction kept 3 bases outside the gene matches. CDR1 and CDR2 from the germline V gene are SGHTA and FQGTGA. Assay used: immunoSEQ multiplex PCR; TCRdb lists only in-frame clones, some missing. Of some 100,000 clones listed, less than 90% were seen once; the top ten hold around 17%. The sample in question was peripheral blood, obtained on day 0 of AZD1222 vaccination. This TCR derives from an adult in good health. The chain combines TRBV7-3 with TRBJ2-6; 12 bases are shared with TRBD2. CDR3 protein: CASSPGTSGSGANVLTF. CDR3 in DNA: TGTGCCAGCAGCCCCGGGACTAGCGGGTCTGGGGCCAACGTCCTGACTTTC.